A single sample is the source of the 9 T cell receptor beta chains below, sequenced in a study of cytomegalovirus exposure and HLA in healthy donors. The repertoire was sequenced with immunoSEQ multiplex PCR; TCRdb's copy has only in-frame clones and lacks some. The data contain 250,000 to 300,000 clones, around 90% of them seen just once; the ten biggest clones take up roughly 0.4%. Sequencing was performed on PBMCs. The receptors shown here come from a young woman in good health and CMV-seronegative.

This clone occurred once. The chain employs TRBV10-3 and TRBJ1-2, with TRBD1 matching 9 bases. CDR1 and CDR2 (germline): ENHRY, SYGVKD. Germline trimming cut 7 bases from V and 1 base from J; bases unmatched to any gene: 7. The CDR3 spans 15 residues. The CDR3 is CAITQQGAGNYGYTF. The CDR3 DNA sequence: TGTGCCATCACCCAACAGGGGGCTGGTAACTATGGCTACACCTTC.

The genes are TRBV18 and TRBJ2-3, with TRBD2 matching over 10 bases. V trimming: 0 bases; J trimming: 0 bases; junction bases outside the gene matches: 12. This CDR3 spans 20 amino acids. CDR1 is KGHSH and CDR2 is LQKENI in the germline V gene. Written as DNA, the CDR3 is TGTGCCAGCTCACCACCGTTCGGGACTAGCGTTTATTCTAGCACAGATACGCAGTATTTT. Translating it yields CASSPPFGTSVYSSTDTQYF.

The chain combines TRBV18 with TRBJ1-5, with D possibly matching TRBD1 (6 bases). Germline V gene sequence: CDR1 KGHSH, CDR2 LQKENI. Trimming removed 0 bases at V and 0 bases at J, with 12 bases between. The CDR3 totals 17 residues. CDR3: CASSPPGAGNSNQPQHF. The DNA for the CDR3 is TGTGCCAGCTCACCACCGGGGGCAGGTAATAGCAATCAGCCCCAGCATTTT.

This clone has only one observation. This chain joins TRBV28 and TRBJ1-2; D ambiguous. The CDR3 totals 13 residues. V was shortened by 3 bases and J by 4 bases, with 9 bases between the two germline ends. Per the germline V gene, CDR1 is MDHEN and CDR2 is SYDVKM. CDR3 loop: CASSFNLFYGYTF. For the CDR3, the DNA is TGTGCCAGCAGTTTTAATTTGTTCTATGGCTACACCTTC.

V gene TRBV2 combines with J gene TRBJ2-3; 11 bases match TRBD2. CDR1 SNHLY and CDR2 FYNNEI come from the germline V gene. V shed 2 bases and J 13 bases; nucleotides not matched to a gene: 8. The CDR3 contains 14 residues. The CDR3 coding sequence is TGTGCCAGCAGTGAATTTAGCGGGGGGGTTCGTAAGTATTTT. Its translation is CASSEFSGGVRKYF.

This sequence joins TRBV18 and TRBJ1-1; no definite D call. Trimming removed 4 bases at V and 0 bases at J, with 9 bases between. The V gene's germline CDR1 is KGHSH and CDR2 LQKENI. The CDR3 has 14 residues. CDR3 region: CASSLGGVNTEAFF. Written as DNA, the CDR3 is TGTGCCAGCTCACTTGGAGGTGTGAACACTGAAGCTTTCTTT.

J is TRBJ2-7 and V is TRBV19; D is uncertain. The CDR3 length is 14 residues. Between the trimmed V and J ends, which lost 1 base and 3 bases, there was a span of 10 bases. Germline V gene data show CDR1 as LNHDA and CDR2 as SQIVND (reference sequence). CDR3 protein: CASSIGARHYEQYF. For the CDR3, the DNA is TGTGCCAGTAGTATAGGAGCCAGGCACTACGAGCAGTACTTC.

This clone has more than one count but fewer than ten. V and J are TRBV5-1 and TRBJ1-6; D gene unclear. V lost 0 bases and J lost 9, with 16 bases in between. Germline CDR1 is SGHRS and CDR2 is YFSETQ. This CDR3 region has 16 residues. Here the CDR3 reads CASSLEGSSSGSPLHF. In nucleotides, the CDR3 is TGCGCCAGCAGCTTGGAGGGCAGTTCCAGCGGTTCACCCCTCCACTTT.

V is TRBV14 and J is TRBJ1-2; 9 nucleotides align to TRBD1. The trim removed 5 bases at V and 3 bases at J, leaving 4 bases unmatched. Looked up from germline, CDR1 is SGHDN and CDR2 is FVKESK. The CDR3 length is 14 residues. DNA of the CDR3: TGTGCCAGCAGCGGGGACAGGGAAGACTATGGCTACACCTTC. Its translation: CASSGDREDYGYTF.